These 7 T cell receptor beta chains came from one sample sequenced in a study of T-cell reconstitution after alpha-beta-depleted transplantation in children. It was with unique molecular identifiers that the TCRbeta library was prepared. In TCRdb, the PCR reads were re-called with MiXCR into one record per CDR3 protein. This sample carries under 85,000 distinct CDR3 sequences, approximately 18% of them seen once, and the ten largest clones take roughly half. The sample consisted of PBMCs, mostly from graft donor cells, taken 360 days after TCRalphabeta/CD19-depleted stem cell transplant. The receptors were gathered from a male patient between 2 and 10 years old who had a stem cell transplant for acute lymphoblastic leukemia, so the T cells may come from the graft donor.

This clonotype was seen a few times. V usage is TRBV24-1 and J usage is TRBJ2-2; 14 bases agree with TRBD2. Germline V gene sequence: CDR1 KGHDR, CDR2 SFDVKD. This CDR3 comprises 16 residues. J lost 4 bases, V lost 7 bases, and 4 bases had no gene match. This CDR3 is CATRATSGRGTGELFF. CDR3 nucleotides: TGTGCCACCAGGGCGACTAGCGGGAGGGGCACCGGGGAGCTGTTTTTT.

The rearrangement links TRBV5-1 to TRBJ2-1; D uncertain. The CDR3 extends over 13 amino acids. With 0 bases removed from V and 12 bases from J, the gap between germline ends came to 13 bases. The germline CDR1 and CDR2 sequences are SGHRS and YFSETQ. The CDR3 region is CASSLARVVRQFF. As DNA, the CDR3 is TGCGCCAGCAGCTTGGCCCGAGTCGTGCGGCAGTTCTTC.

This clonotype was seen a handful of times. The J gene is TRBJ1-1, the V gene TRBV12-3 or TRBV12-4; perhaps TRBD1 as D (5 bases). CDR3 length: 17 amino acids. The germline V and J ends were trimmed by 6 bases and 6 bases, with 26 bases remaining between them. The CDR3 coding sequence is TGTGCCAGCAGAAGACCTCCGGGACTCCTAGAGGACCCTGAAGCTTTCTTT. It yields the protein CASRRPPGLLEDPEAFF.

The J gene is TRBJ2-3, the V gene TRBV27, with D unclear. With 2 bases removed from V and 4 bases from J, the gap between germline ends came to 10 bases. The CDR3 runs to 14 residues. Germline loops: CDR1 MNHEY, CDR2 SMNVEV (reference sequence). The CDR3 DNA sequence: TGTGCCAGCAGTTTACATCAGCTGGCAGATACGCAGTATTTT. Translation gives CASSLHQLADTQYF.

This clonotype came up many times. V gene TRBV6-5 combines with J gene TRBJ2-3; 7 bases fit TRBD1. Germline V lookup: CDR1 MNHEY, CDR2 SVGAGI. V gave up 0 bases and J gave up 8 bases; unmatched junction bases: 11. The CDR3 has 16 amino acids. CDR3 in amino acids: CASSYSIQGKGSTQYF. CDR3 coding DNA: TGTGCCAGCAGTTACTCGATACAGGGGAAGGGATCTACGCAGTATTTT.

This clonotype was detected once. The chain has TRBV15 and TRBJ2-3; the match to TRBD2 covers 9 bases. J gave up 5 bases and V 8 bases, and 14 bases lay outside the gene matches. The CDR3 loop spans 16 amino acids. Germline lookup yields CDR1 LNHNV and CDR2 YYDKDF (reference sequence). The CDR3 reads CATSSGLAGWVDTQYF. CDR3 bases: TGTGCCACCTCTTCAGGCCTAGCGGGATGGGTAGATACGCAGTATTTT.

This clonotype was seen a handful of times. The gene calls are TRBV4-1 and TRBJ2-5, with 14 nucleotides matching TRBD2. V was clipped by 0 bases and J by 0 bases; unmatched bases: 6. CDR3 length: 19 amino acids. Germline V gene lookup returns CDR1 MGHRA and CDR2 YSYEKL. CDR3: CASSQDGTSGRWYQETQYF. The CDR3, as DNA: TGCGCCAGCAGCCAAGATGGGACTAGCGGGAGATGGTACCAAGAGACCCAGTACTTC.